The T cell receptor beta chain under discussion was sequenced for a study of blood T cell repertoires in COVID-19. Study summary: PBMCs, B-cell-depleted T cells, or T cells were the source of the cDNA or gDNA that made up the material.

This CDR3 is built from 13 residues. The germline V gene has CDR1 SGHDT and CDR2 YYEEEE. Deletions cut 0 bases from V and 7 bases from J, with 11 bases between. Only in-frame clones appear in the TCRdb table, and some are missing; sequencing was by immunoSEQ multiplex PCR. Counted here are 210,000 or so clones, roughly 80% occurring once; the ten biggest clones make up roughly 14%. This TCR came from a man aged 50-59 years who had recovered from COVID-19. The rearrangement uses TRBV5-6 and TRBJ2-7; TRBD1 is a possible D gene (6 bases). What was sequenced was peripheral blood. The CDR3 DNA sequence: TGTGCCAGCAGCTTGGTTCAGAGGGGGGAGCAGTACTTC. Its translation: CASSLVQRGEQYF.